The clone carrying this T cell receptor beta chain has at least ten counts. No antigen is known for it. For TCR beta, libraries came from iRepertoire HTBI primers and Arm-PCR of CDR3 regions. TCRdb used MiXCR to reprocess the multiplex PCR reads, holding one entry per CDR3 protein. This table has 400,000 or so distinct CDR3 sequences, 23% appearing once. The CDR3 spans 13 residues. Per germline, CDR1 DFQATT and CDR2 SNEGSKA (reference sequence). The V gene lost 0 bases and the J gene lost 4 bases, with 9 bases spanning the gap. This sample is part of a study of regulatory T cells in long-lasting Graves disease. Overall study results and limits: No thyroid tissue was studied; the work used peripheral blood only. Preferential use of TRBV28, TRBJ1-2 and TRBJ2-5 was seen in persistent disease.

Stated time point: persistent/refractory GD, antithyroid drugs over 5 years with positive TRAb. Construction of the TCR library relied on RNA isolated from PBMCs. By American Thyroid Association guidelines, Graves' disease was diagnosed in the cohort. The sequenced sample was peripheral blood mononuclear cells (PBMCs), obtained when the disease was refractory, from a patient treated with antithyroid drugs. This clonotype was obtained from a female donor with Graves disease. V gene TRBV20-1 combines with J gene TRBJ1-2; perhaps TRBD1 as D (5 bases). The CDR3 coding sequence is TGCAGTGCTAGAGACGCAGGGACCTATGGCTACACCTTC. Translating it yields CSARDAGTYGYTF.